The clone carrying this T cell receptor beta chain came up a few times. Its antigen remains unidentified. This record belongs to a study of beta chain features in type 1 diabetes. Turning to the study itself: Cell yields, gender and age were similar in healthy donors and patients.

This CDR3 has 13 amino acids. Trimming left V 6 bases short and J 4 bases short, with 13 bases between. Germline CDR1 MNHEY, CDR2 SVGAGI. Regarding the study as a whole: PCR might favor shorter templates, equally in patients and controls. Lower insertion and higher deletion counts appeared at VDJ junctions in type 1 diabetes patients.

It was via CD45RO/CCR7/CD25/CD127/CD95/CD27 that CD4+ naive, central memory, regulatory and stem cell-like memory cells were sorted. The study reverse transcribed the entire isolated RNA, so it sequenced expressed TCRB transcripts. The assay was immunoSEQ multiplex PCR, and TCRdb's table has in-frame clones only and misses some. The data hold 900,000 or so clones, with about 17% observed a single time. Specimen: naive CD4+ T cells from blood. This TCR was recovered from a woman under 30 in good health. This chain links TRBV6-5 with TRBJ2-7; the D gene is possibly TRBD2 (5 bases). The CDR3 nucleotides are TGTGCCAGCAGCGATCGGGATTCTTACGAGCAGTACTTC. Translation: CASSDRDSYEQYF.